One sample yielded the 7 T cell receptor beta chains listed below, sequenced in a study of identifying expanded T cells in peripheral blood. The assay was immunoSEQ multiplex PCR, and TCRdb's table has in-frame clones only and misses some. The sample consists of 51,000 or so clones, 65% to 90% of them appearing once. The sample consisted of blood. The receptors come from a person between 18 and 70 years old in good health.

This chain uses TRBV7-2 with TRBJ2-5, with D unclear. Germline loops: CDR1 SGHTA, CDR2 FQGNSA. The CDR3 has 14 residues. V lost 2 bases and J lost 1, with 8 bases in between. CDR3 coding DNA: TGTGCCAGCAGCTTATATGCGGTCCAAGAGACCCAGTACTTC. Translating it yields CASSLYAVQETQYF.

The chain is built from TRBV30 and TRBJ2-5; no clear D gene. The V end lost 2 bases, the J end lost 5 bases, and 12 bases lay between the germline ends. From germline, CDR1 is GTSNPN and CDR2 SVGIG (reference sequence). The CDR3 length is 13 residues. CDR3 sequence reads: CAWSRHPMETQYF. DNA for the CDR3: TGTGCCTGGAGTCGCCACCCTATGGAGACCCAGTACTTC. The variable domain in full, completed from reference TRBV30 and TRBJ2-5, reads SQTIHQWPATLVQPVGSPLSLECTVEGTSNPNLYWYRQAAGRGLQLLFYSVGIGQISSEVPQNLSASRPQDRQFILSSKKLLLSDSGFYLCAWSRHPMETQYFGPGTRLLVL.

This rearrangement joins TRBV29-1 to TRBJ2-7; 7 bases are a match to TRBD1. CDR3 length: 13 amino acids. CDR1 SQVTM and CDR2 ANQGSEA come from the germline V gene. Trimming at V came to 6 bases and at J to 4 bases, leaving 9 bases not matched to a gene. The CDR3 spells CSVLGQLGYEQYF. CDR3 DNA sequence: TGCAGCGTCCTGGGACAGTTAGGGTACGAGCAGTACTTC.

V gene TRBV5-1 combines with J gene TRBJ1-1; D unresolved. The CDR3 is 15 residues long. Germline CDR1 and CDR2: SGHRS and YFSETQ. V lost 0 bases to trimming and J lost 4 bases, with 13 bases between them. The CDR3 loop reads CASSLDGEPGTEAFF. The DNA of the CDR3 is TGCGCCAGCAGCTTGGATGGGGAACCAGGCACTGAAGCTTTCTTT.

This chain uses TRBV4-1 with TRBJ2-1; D may be TRBD2 (6 bases). Deletions cut 0 bases from V and 7 bases from J, with 22 bases between. The CDR3 runs to 18 residues. Germline V CDR1 and CDR2: MGHRA, YSYEKL. CDR3 loop: CASSQDPGGASAMNEQFF. The CDR3 DNA is TGCGCCAGCAGCCAAGATCCGGGTGGTGCTAGCGCCATGAATGAGCAGTTCTTC.

The rearrangement links TRBV9 to TRBJ2-1, with D perhaps matching TRBD2 (6 bases). This CDR3 spans 13 amino acids. Germline V gene sequence: CDR1 SGDLS, CDR2 YYNGEE. V was pared by 2 bases and J by 6 bases, with 9 bases between. The CDR3 protein is CASSVTGGNEQFF. For the CDR3, the DNA is TGTGCCAGCAGCGTCACCGGGGGCAATGAGCAGTTCTTC.

V usage is TRBV11-2 and J usage is TRBJ1-1; D gene ambiguous. CDR3 length: 13 residues. Germline values: CDR1 SGHAT, CDR2 FQNNGV. The ends were cut back, 1 base at V and 5 bases at J, with 8 bases in the middle. In nucleotides, the CDR3 is TGTGCCAGCAGCTTAGTTCAATGGACTGAAGCTTTCTTT. Residues: CASSLVQWTEAFF.